The clone carrying this T cell receptor beta chain was seen once. Its antigen is undetermined. Trimming cost V 2 bases and J 9 bases, with 15 bases left between them. This CDR3 comprises 13 residues. Germline V lookup: CDR1 SGHRS, CDR2 YFSETQ. These data originate in a study of shared clonotypes between healthy human individuals. Study observations and caveats: Memory subsets generally showed smaller estimated richness than naive subsets did.

How the authors handled the data: For the immunoSEQ data, sequences were junction-only without quality scores, so filtering differed. The repertoire was sequenced with immunoSEQ multiplex PCR; TCRdb's copy has only in-frame clones and lacks some. Clone size and V and J calls were adopted from that table, with D and trimming inferred from the DNA. The sample holds over 1.5 million clones; 95% to 99% are singletons and the top ten take roughly 0.42%. The rearrangement uses TRBV5-1 and TRBJ2-7; D remains ambiguous. Material: naive CD4+ T cells sorted from blood. Subset: CD45RA+ positively selected. This TCR was sampled from a young man in good health. The chain's CDR3 is CASSLKGTVWQYF. CDR3 bases: TGCGCCAGCAGCTTAAAGGGTACGGTTTGGCAGTACTTC.